This T cell receptor beta chain was sequenced during a study of T cell repertoires in cytomegalovirus infection. Study in general: In public TCR beta signatures, there were indications of both CMV infection and matching HLA type. Study-wide results and caveats: CMV carriers with the relevant HLA were identified by cumulative public TCR beta family frequency. There were HLA-C-restricted CMV-specific TCR beta clonotypes dominating the ex vivo response.

Germline CDR1 KGHDR, CDR2 SFDVKD. There are 14 residues in the CDR3. V shed 9 bases, J shed 6 bases, and the junction held 8 bases outside the gene matches. TCRdb re-called the reads through MiXCR, storing one row per CDR3 protein. The table records about 830,000 distinct CDR3 sequences, 32% of them present only once. This clonotype was detected a few times. Its antigen is still unknown. The chain has TRBV24-1 and TRBJ2-1; 9 bases map to TRBD1. The clonotype was recovered from a human donor in good health (CMV status not recorded). Some clones in this sample may be carry-over from other donors' samples. The sequencing here drew on cultured CD8+ T cells from PBMCs, taken from culture after CMV antigen stimulation. CDR3 DNA: TGTGCCACCGAATTGACAGGGGGATCCAATGAGCAGTTCTTC. As protein: CATELTGGSNEQFF.